These T cell receptor beta chains were read from a single sample in a study of shared clonotypes between healthy human individuals. The method was immunoSEQ multiplex PCR; TCRdb's version includes in-frame clones alone and lacks a portion of them. Of roughly 450,000 clones in the sample, 79% are singletons; the top ten hold about an eighth. Sequencing was performed on PBMCs. The receptors stem from a woman aged 40 to 50 in good health. Some clones in this sample may be carry-over from other donors' samples. Both conserved end residues are part of each CDR3. D genes are given only for firm matches. Some rows have no size entry. The others give once, few or many, or a class for an expanded clone.

TRBJ2-1 | TRBV2 | 14 | - | - | CASFSPLVGIRLFF | TGTGCCAGCTTTTCTCCCTTGGTGGGAATCCGTCTGTTCTTC
TRBJ2-2 | TRBV6-1 | 16 | TRBD2 | - | CASSGWREMNTGELFF | TGTGCCAGCAGTGGTTGGCGGGAGATGAACACCGGGGAGCTGTTTTTT
TRBJ1-5 | TRBV6-5 | 15 | - | few | CASSYSHYSNQPQHF | TGTGCCAGCAGTTACTCACATTATAGCAATCAGCCCCAGCATTTT
TRBJ2-7 | TRBV5-1 | 14 | - | - | CASSLGSSSYEQYF | TGCGCCAGCAGCTTGGGGTCAAGCTCCTACGAGCAGTACTTC
TRBJ1-2 | TRBV10-3 | 15 | TRBD1 | - | CAISRDRESNYGYTF | TGTGCCATCAGTCGGGACAGGGAATCCAACTATGGCTACACCTTC
TRBJ2-1 | TRBV4-2 | 14 | TRBD2 | - | CASSLGLGVSEQFF | TGTGCCAGCAGCCTAGGACTAGGCGTTAGTGAGCAGTTCTTC
TRBJ2-1 | TRBV29-1 | 11 | - | many | CSATGYNEQFF | TGCAGCGCAACAGGTTACAATGAGCAGTTCTTC
TRBJ2-3 | TRBV6-1 | 15 | - | - | CASSEVGGFTDTQYF | TGTGCCAGCAGTGAAGTGGGAGGATTCACAGATACGCAGTATTTT
TRBJ1-5 | TRBV15 | 14 | - | - | CATSLAGGDQPQHF | TGTGCCACCAGCCTGGCGGGAGGGGACCAGCCCCAGCATTTT
TRBJ2-7 | TRBV7-8 | 13 | TRBD1 | many | CASSLDRVNEQYF | TGTGCCAGCAGCTTGGACAGGGTCAACGAGCAGTACTTC
TRBJ1-2 | TRBV14 | 16 | - | - | CASSLTGTENFYGYTF | TGTGCCAGCAGCCTCACCGGGACGGAAAACTTCTATGGCTACACCTTC
TRBJ1-4 | TRBV7-2 | 15 | - | - | CASSTREGLTEKLFF | TGTGCCAGCAGCACCCGGGAGGGGTTGACTGAAAAACTGTTTTTT
TRBJ2-1 | TRBV4-2 | 15 | TRBD2 | - | CASSQEGLAGNEQFF | TGTGCCAGCAGCCAAGAAGGGCTAGCGGGAAATGAGCAGTTCTTC
TRBJ2-7 | TRBV28 | 16 | TRBD1 | once | CASSSPARQGAKEQYF | TGTGCCAGCAGTTCTCCGGCTAGACAGGGGGCAAAAGAGCAGTACTTC
TRBJ1-6 | TRBV5-4 | 17 | - | - | CASSSIGGSSYNSPLHF | TGTGCCAGCAGCAGTATCGGGGGATCGTCCTATAATTCACCCCTCCACTTT
TRBJ2-7 | TRBV10-3 | 13 | - | - | CAISVTGLYEQYF | TGTGCCATCAGCGTAACAGGGCTGTACGAGCAGTACTTC
TRBJ2-7 | TRBV9 | 13 | - | - | CASSVGSGEEQYF | TGTGCCAGCAGCGTAGGGAGCGGTGAAGAGCAGTACTTC
TRBJ2-5 | TRBV7-8 | 12 | - | - | CASSSDGETQYF | TGTGCCAGCAGCTCGGACGGGGAGACCCAGTACTTC
TRBJ2-5 | TRBV20-1 | 11 | - | - | CSALQQETQYF | TGCAGTGCTCTTCAACAAGAGACCCAGTACTTC
TRBJ2-2 | TRBV19 | 13 | - | few | CASSIRGLGELFF | TGTGCCAGTAGTATTCGGGGCCTCGGGGAGCTGTTTTTT
TRBJ1-1 | TRBV28 | 17 | TRBD1 | once | CASSLVDRDSVDTEAFF | TGTGCCAGCAGTTTAGTGGACAGGGACTCGGTTGACACTGAAGCTTTCTTT
TRBJ2-7 | TRBV5-1 | 15 | - | - | CASSRTLAEAYEQYF | TGCGCCAGCAGCAGAACTCTTGCGGAGGCCTACGAGCAGTACTTC
TRBJ2-2 | TRBV27 | 14 | - | - | CASSLMASDGELFF | TGTGCCAGCAGTTTAATGGCTTCGGACGGGGAGCTGTTTTTT
TRBJ2-2 | TRBV11-2 | 14 | TRBD2 | few | CASSLQTSAGELFF | TGTGCCAGCAGCTTACAGACTAGCGCCGGGGAGCTGTTTTTT
TRBJ1-4 | TRBV19 | 16 | - | - | CASRGLDLAAAEKLFF | TGTGCCAGTAGAGGGCTCGACCTGGCGGCCGCCGAAAAACTGTTTTTT
TRBJ2-7 | TRBV19 | 14 | - | - | CASKRGTMGYEQYF | TGTGCCAGTAAAAGAGGGACCATGGGATACGAGCAGTACTTC
TRBJ2-1 | TRBV11-2 | 15 | - | few | CASSRDLPTYNEQFF | TGTGCCAGCTCCCGGGACCTACCTACCTACAATGAGCAGTTCTTC
TRBJ1-5 | TRBV7-9 | 14 | - | many | CASSFDGYYQPQHF | TGTGCCAGCAGCTTTGACGGCTATTATCAGCCCCAGCATTTT
TRBJ1-5 | TRBV28 | 15 | - | - | CASDEEVVSNQPQHF | TGTGCCAGCGACGAGGAGGTGGTAAGCAATCAGCCCCAGCATTTT
TRBJ2-1 | TRBV28 | 10 | - | - | CASGGVEQFF | TGTGCCAGCGGGGGCGTTGAGCAGTTCTTC
TRBJ2-5 | TRBV6-1 | 12 | - | - | CASSPSDETQYF | TGTGCCAGCAGCCCCTCAGACGAGACCCAGTACTTC
TRBJ2-1 | TRBV4-3 | 16 | - | - | CASSQAPRDTANEQFF | TGCGCCAGCAGCCAAGCACCCCGGGACACGGCCAATGAGCAGTTCTTC
TRBJ2-2 | TRBV11-3 | 15 | - | - | CASSLDRAGSGELFF | TGTGCCAGCAGCTTAGATCGCGCAGGGTCCGGGGAGCTGTTTTTT